These T cell receptor beta chains were read from a single sample in a study of beta chain features in type 1 diabetes. Generated by immunoSEQ multiplex PCR, the TCRdb table keeps only in-frame clones and is missing some. Of 600,000 or so clones listed, more than 12% were seen once; the top ten hold just under 0.04%. The sample taken for sequencing was naive CD4+ T cells from blood. Receptors were obtained from a man between 18 and 29 years old with type 1 diabetes. CDR3s include the opening cysteine and the closing phenylalanine or tryptophan. D genes are given only for firm matches. Clone sizes are given selectively: once, few, many, or a class where the clone is expanded.

d_gene: NA; abundance: few; v_gene: TRBV18; j_gene: TRBJ2-1; CDR3nt: TGTGCCAGCCACCTGATATCAGTAGGGTACAATGAGCAGTTCTTC; CDR3aa: CASHLISVGYNEQFF
d_gene: NA; abundance: few; v_gene: TRBV18; j_gene: TRBJ2-1; CDR3nt: TGTGCCAGCTCACCAACCTCCCACGGGCCTTACAATGAGCAGTTCTTC; CDR3aa: CASSPTSHGPYNEQFF
d_gene: TRBD1; abundance: few; v_gene: TRBV28; j_gene: TRBJ2-6; CDR3nt: TGTGCCAGCAGCTCTTTCGGACAGGGAGATTTTGGGGCCAACGTCCTGACTTTC; CDR3aa: CASSSFGQGDFGANVLTF
d_gene: TRBD1; abundance: NA; v_gene: TRBV2; j_gene: TRBJ1-2; CDR3nt: TGTGCCAGCAAGGTTCAGGGGGCGGCTAACTATGGCTACACCTTC; CDR3aa: CASKVQGAANYGYTF
d_gene: NA; abundance: NA; v_gene: TRBV18; j_gene: TRBJ2-3; CDR3nt: TGTGCCAGCTCACCTCAGAAGGGGAGTCAGTATTTT; CDR3aa: CASSPQKGSQYF
d_gene: NA; abundance: NA; v_gene: TRBV29-1; j_gene: TRBJ2-4; CDR3nt: TGCAGCGTTGGAAAAGGGGTAAAAAACATTCAGTACTTC; CDR3aa: CSVGKGVKNIQYF
d_gene: NA; abundance: NA; v_gene: TRBV29-1; j_gene: TRBJ1-1; CDR3nt: TGCAGCGTTACAGGGCCGACTGAAGCTTTCTTT; CDR3aa: CSVTGPTEAFF
d_gene: NA; abundance: few; v_gene: TRBV18; j_gene: TRBJ1-2; CDR3nt: TGTGCCAGCTCCTTTGCTAGGGGTGGTGGCTACACCTTC; CDR3aa: CASSFARGGGYTF
d_gene: NA; abundance: few; v_gene: TRBV7-7; j_gene: TRBJ1-2; CDR3nt: TGTGCTAGCAGCTTAGGTTGTACAGGCAACTATGGCTACACCTTC; CDR3aa: CASSLGCTGNYGYTF
d_gene: NA; abundance: many; v_gene: TRBV7-2; j_gene: TRBJ1-5; CDR3nt: TGTGCCAGCAGCTTCGGCAGGGATTACAATCAGCCCCAGCATTTT; CDR3aa: CASSFGRDYNQPQHF
d_gene: NA; abundance: NA; v_gene: TRBV11-2; j_gene: TRBJ1-4; CDR3nt: TGTGCCAGCAGAACCTTATCGGGCGAAAAACTGTTTTTT; CDR3aa: CASRTLSGEKLFF
d_gene: TRBD1; abundance: few; v_gene: TRBV4-3; j_gene: TRBJ1-2; CDR3nt: TGCGCCTCAAAGGGGGCTAACGGTGGCTACACCTTC; CDR3aa: CASKGANGGYTF
d_gene: NA; abundance: NA; v_gene: TRBV7-2; j_gene: TRBJ2-5; CDR3nt: TGTGCCAGCAGCTTACGAAGGGGCCAAGAGACCCAGTACTTC; CDR3aa: CASSLRRGQETQYF
d_gene: NA; abundance: few; v_gene: TRBV28; j_gene: TRBJ2-2; CDR3nt: TGTGCCAGCAGAAGGACTCGAATCAGGAGACTGAACACCGGGGAGCTGTTTTTT; CDR3aa: CASRRTRIRRLNTGELFF
d_gene: NA; abundance: NA; v_gene: TRBV6-1; j_gene: TRBJ1-6; CDR3nt: TGTGCCAGCAGTGAATCTGGGGGGATAACCCTCCACTTT; CDR3aa: CASSESGGITLHF
d_gene: NA; abundance: NA; v_gene: TRBV30; j_gene: TRBJ2-4; CDR3nt: TGTGCCTGTCCCAGGAAAAACATTCAGTACTTC; CDR3aa: CACPRKNIQYF
d_gene: NA; abundance: NA; v_gene: TRBV2; j_gene: TRBJ1-1; CDR3nt: TGTGCCAGCAGTGGGACACCTCGTGAAGCTTTCTTT; CDR3aa: CASSGTPREAFF
d_gene: NA; abundance: NA; v_gene: TRBV7-2; j_gene: TRBJ2-5; CDR3nt: TGTGCCAGCAGCTTATTTCAGGGTCGTCAAGAGACCCAGTACTTC; CDR3aa: CASSLFQGRQETQYF
d_gene: NA; abundance: NA; v_gene: TRBV29-1; j_gene: TRBJ1-1; CDR3nt: TGCAGTTCCTACCAGGGTAAGAACACTGAAGCTTTCTTT; CDR3aa: CSSYQGKNTEAFF
d_gene: NA; abundance: few; v_gene: TRBV30; j_gene: TRBJ1-1; CDR3nt: TGTGCCTGGAGTGTCTTAAGGACGAACACTGAAGCTTTCTTT; CDR3aa: CAWSVLRTNTEAFF
d_gene: NA; abundance: few; v_gene: TRBV7-2; j_gene: TRBJ2-3; CDR3nt: TGTGCCAGCAGCTTAGGGGTCGGGGCCCTAAGCACAGATACGCAGTATTTT; CDR3aa: CASSLGVGALSTDTQYF
d_gene: NA; abundance: few; v_gene: TRBV11-2; j_gene: TRBJ2-1; CDR3nt: TGTGCCAGCAGCCTCCGACAGCTCTCCTACAATGAGCAGTTCTTC; CDR3aa: CASSLRQLSYNEQFF
d_gene: TRBD1; abundance: NA; v_gene: TRBV6-7; j_gene: TRBJ1-4; CDR3nt: TGTGCCAGCACCCCCCCGAGGGTGCGGGACAGGGGCCAAAAACTGTTTTTT; CDR3aa: CASTPPRVRDRGQKLFF
d_gene: NA; abundance: NA; v_gene: TRBV25-1; j_gene: TRBJ2-5; CDR3nt: TGTGCCAGCAGTTTAACAGGGTACTTAGGGACCCAGTACTTC; CDR3aa: CASSLTGYLGTQYF
d_gene: NA; abundance: NA; v_gene: TRBV30; j_gene: TRBJ2-6; CDR3nt: TGTGCCTGGAGTGACGGGGGCGCTGGGGCCAACGTCCTGACTTTC; CDR3aa: CAWSDGGAGANVLTF
d_gene: NA; abundance: NA; v_gene: TRBV6-5; j_gene: TRBJ2-3; CDR3nt: TGTGCCACCACGATAGGGTTCAATTCAGATACGCAGTATTTT; CDR3aa: CATTIGFNSDTQYF
d_gene: NA; abundance: NA; v_gene: TRBV9; j_gene: TRBJ2-3; CDR3nt: TGTGCCAGCAGCGTAGCTAGGGACGCTACGCAGTATTTT; CDR3aa: CASSVARDATQYF
d_gene: NA; abundance: NA; v_gene: TRBV29-1; j_gene: TRBJ1-3; CDR3nt: TGCAGCGTTGCCCTCCCTGGGATCTCTGGAAACACCATATATTTT; CDR3aa: CSVALPGISGNTIYF
d_gene: NA; abundance: few; v_gene: TRBV5-1; j_gene: TRBJ2-5; CDR3nt: TGCGCCAGCAGCGAGAGCGGTCCTCGGGAGACCCAGTACTTC; CDR3aa: CASSESGPRETQYF
d_gene: NA; abundance: few; v_gene: TRBV4-3; j_gene: TRBJ1-2; CDR3nt: TGCGCCAGCAGCCAAGATGGGAACAGGGCGGTCAACTATGGCTACACCTTC; CDR3aa: CASSQDGNRAVNYGYTF
d_gene: NA; abundance: NA; v_gene: TRBV7-9; j_gene: TRBJ1-1; CDR3nt: TGTGCCAGCAGTTACCTACAGGGGAACACTGAAGCTTTCTTT; CDR3aa: CASSYLQGNTEAFF
d_gene: TRBD2; abundance: few; v_gene: TRBV7-2; j_gene: TRBJ2-3; CDR3nt: TGTGCCAGCAGCCGTCTAGCGGGAGGGATCCTGAGCACAGATACGCAGTATTTT; CDR3aa: CASSRLAGGILSTDTQYF